This T cell receptor (beta chain) was recovered during a study of cytomegalovirus exposure and HLA in healthy donors. General study results and limits: Presence/absence analyses assumed roughly uniform sequencing depth across donors. According to an earlier analysis, most TCR beta V segments yielded productive rearrangements about 87% or about 30% of the time. Three chains linked to CMV were shown in vitro to be specific for CMV antigens. Among immune exposure information, only CMV serostatus was available.

The PCR employed 60 Vbeta primers together with 13 Jbeta primers. Profiling relied on immunoSEQ multiplex PCR, and the TCRdb table lists in-frame clones only, not all of them. The repertoire holds fewer than 120,000 clones, around 85% seen once, with about 6.6% in the top ten. Germline V lookup: CDR1 DFQATT, CDR2 SNEGSKA (reference sequence). The length of the CDR3 is 11 residues. Comments on this clone: Antigen: not known.

Specimen: PBMCs. This sequence was found in a man younger than 45 in good health and CMV-seropositive. V gene TRBV20-1 combines with J gene TRBJ2-5, with D possibly matching TRBD1 (5 bases). CDR3 protein: CGQEYQETQYF. DNA of the CDR3: TGCGGACAAGAGTACCAAGAGACCCAGTACTTC.